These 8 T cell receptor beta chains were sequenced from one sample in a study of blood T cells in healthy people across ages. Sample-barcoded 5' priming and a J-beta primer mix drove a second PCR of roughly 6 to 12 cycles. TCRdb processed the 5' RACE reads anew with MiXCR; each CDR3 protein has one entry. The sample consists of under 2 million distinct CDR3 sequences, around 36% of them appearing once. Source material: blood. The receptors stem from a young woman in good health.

The chain's CDR3 is CASSLYTGPQETQYF. CDR3 in DNA: TGTGCCAGCAGCTTATACACGGGACCCCAAGAGACCCAGTACTTC. The chain joins TRBV7-3 to TRBJ2-5, with D possibly being TRBD1 or TRBD2 (5 bases each). From germline, CDR1 is SGHTA and CDR2 FQGTGA. V gave up 2 bases and J gave up 1 base, with 11 bases separating them. This CDR3 region has 15 residues.

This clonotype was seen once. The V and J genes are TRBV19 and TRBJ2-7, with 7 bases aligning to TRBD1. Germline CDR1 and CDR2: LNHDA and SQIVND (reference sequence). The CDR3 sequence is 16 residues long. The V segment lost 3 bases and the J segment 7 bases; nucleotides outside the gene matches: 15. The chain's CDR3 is CASSIRPGTAVREQYF. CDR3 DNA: TGTGCCAGTAGTATCCGCCCCGGGACAGCGGTGAGGGAGCAGTACTTC.

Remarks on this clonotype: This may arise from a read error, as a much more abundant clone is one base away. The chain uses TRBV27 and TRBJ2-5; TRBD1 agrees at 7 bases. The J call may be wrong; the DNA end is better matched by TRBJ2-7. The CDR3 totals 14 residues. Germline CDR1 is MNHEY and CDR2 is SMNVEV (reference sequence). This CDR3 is CASSLQGVRYEQYF. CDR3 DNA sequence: TGTGCCAGCAGTTTACAGGGGGTGCGTTACGAGCAGTACTTC.

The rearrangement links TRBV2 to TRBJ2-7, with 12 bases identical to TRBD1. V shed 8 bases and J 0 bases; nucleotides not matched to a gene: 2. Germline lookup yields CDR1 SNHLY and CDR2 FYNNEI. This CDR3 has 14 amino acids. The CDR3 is CASSGQGASYEQYF. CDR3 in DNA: TGTGCCAGCTCGGGACAGGGGGCCTCCTACGAGCAGTACTTC.

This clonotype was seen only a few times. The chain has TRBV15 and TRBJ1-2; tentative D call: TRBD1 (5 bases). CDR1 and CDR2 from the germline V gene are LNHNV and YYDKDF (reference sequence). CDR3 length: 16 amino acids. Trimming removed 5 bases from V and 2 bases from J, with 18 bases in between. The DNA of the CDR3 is TGTGCCACCAGCCCCCTTCCGGGGCAGAGCAACTATGGCTACACCTTC. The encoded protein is CATSPLPGQSNYGYTF.

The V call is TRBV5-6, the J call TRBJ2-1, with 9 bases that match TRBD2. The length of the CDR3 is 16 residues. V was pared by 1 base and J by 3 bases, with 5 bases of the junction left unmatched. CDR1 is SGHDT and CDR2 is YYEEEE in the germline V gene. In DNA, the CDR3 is TGTGCCAGCAGCTTGAGTAGGACTAGCGACTACAATGAGCAGTTCTTC. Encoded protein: CASSLSRTSDYNEQFF.

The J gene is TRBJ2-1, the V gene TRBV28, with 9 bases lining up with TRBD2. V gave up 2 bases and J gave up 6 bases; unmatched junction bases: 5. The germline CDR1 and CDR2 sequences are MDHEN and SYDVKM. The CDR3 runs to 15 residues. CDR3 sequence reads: CASSLGGRAPNEQFF. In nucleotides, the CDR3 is TGTGCCAGCAGTTTAGGCGGGAGGGCCCCCAATGAGCAGTTCTTC.

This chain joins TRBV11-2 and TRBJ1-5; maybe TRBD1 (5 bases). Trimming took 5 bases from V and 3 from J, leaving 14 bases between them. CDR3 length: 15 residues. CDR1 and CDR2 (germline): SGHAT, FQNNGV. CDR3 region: CASSARQLHNQPQHF. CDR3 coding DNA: TGTGCCAGCAGCGCGCGACAGTTACACAATCAGCCCCAGCATTTT.